The next 28 T cell receptor beta chains were all read from a single sample in a study of CD8 T cells in Susac syndrome. It was with random hexamers that about 0.45 to 1 ug RNA was reverse transcribed. TCRdb redid the calling of the immunoSEQ multiplex PCR reads with MiXCR, one entry per CDR3 protein. The sample includes more than 55,000 distinct CDR3 sequences, just under 95% seen only once; the top ten take 0.24%. The sequencing sample was made of CD8+ T cells from PBMCs. The receptors were sampled from a human donor in good health.

The chain recombines TRBV15 with TRBJ2-3; 11 positions match TRBD2. Germline V gene data show CDR1 as LNHNV and CDR2 as YYDKDF (reference sequence). Trimming took 3 bases from V and 0 from J; bases not matched to a gene: 20. This CDR3 spans 22 amino acids. The CDR3 bases are TGTGCCACCAGCAGGGTTCCTAGTTTAGCGGGGGGGCACGGGAGGAGCACAGATACGCAGTATTTT. This codes for CATSRVPSLAGGHGRSTDTQYF.

This chain uses TRBV5-1 with TRBJ1-1, with D perhaps TRBD1 (6 bases). Germline V gives CDR1 SGHRS, CDR2 YFSETQ. CDR3 length: 15 residues. Deletions cut 4 bases from V and 4 bases from J, with 17 bases between. The CDR3 sequence is CASSDGVGGGTEAFF. The DNA for the CDR3 is TGCGCCAGCAGCGATGGCGTAGGGGGAGGCACTGAAGCTTTCTTT.

The chain recombines TRBV25-1 with TRBJ1-1; D remains unclear. The CDR3 is 13 residues long. V was clipped by 1 base and J by 1 base, with 4 bases between them. CDR1 and CDR2 from the germline V gene are MGHDK and SYGVNS. This CDR3 is CASSELGNTEAFF. The CDR3 bases are TGTGCCAGCAGTGAATTAGGGAACACTGAAGCTTTCTTT.

The chain has TRBV12-3 or TRBV12-4 and TRBJ2-2; a weak D match, TRBD2 (7 bases). The CDR3 consists of 18 residues. With 6 bases removed from V and 2 bases from J, the gap between germline ends came to 22 bases. CDR3 sequence: CASSPDGGAGVNTGELFF. In DNA, the CDR3 is TGTGCCAGCAGCCCCGATGGGGGGGCCGGGGTAAACACCGGGGAGCTGTTTTTT.

The rearrangement joins TRBV7-9 to TRBJ2-1, with 8 positions matching TRBD2. Germline V gene lookup returns CDR1 SEHNR and CDR2 FQNEAQ (reference sequence). The V and J ends lost 5 bases and 8 bases, in that order; junction bases with no gene match: 8. The CDR3 length is 14 residues. CDR3 nucleotides: TGTGCCAGCAGCCCTACGGGGGGGCCCGATGAGCAGTTCTTC. As protein: CASSPTGGPDEQFF.

This chain uses TRBV28 with TRBJ1-5; D not resolved. The germline gives CDR1 MDHEN, CDR2 SYDVKM. Trimming removed 1 base at V and 4 bases at J, with 8 bases between. The CDR3 loop spans 14 amino acids. CDR3 loop: CASSLSAENQPQHF. The CDR3 DNA follows: TGTGCCAGCAGTTTATCGGCAGAAAATCAGCCCCAGCATTTT.

The rearrangement links TRBV5-1 to TRBJ2-3; 9 positions agree with TRBD2. The CDR3 spans 18 residues. Germline V gene lookup returns CDR1 SGHRS and CDR2 YFSETQ. V was clipped by 3 bases and J by 2 bases; unmatched bases: 13. This CDR3 is CASSSVGLAGAFTDTQYF. The CDR3 region has the DNA TGCGCCAGCAGCTCGGTGGGGTTAGCGGGGGCCTTCACAGATACGCAGTATTTT.

The V and J genes are TRBV7-3 and TRBJ2-1; D is perhaps TRBD1 (6 bases). Germline CDR1 and CDR2: SGHTA and FQGTGA. The V and J ends lost 4 bases and 7 bases respectively, with 11 bases between them. The CDR3 sequence is 13 residues long. CDR3 residues: CASSSNRGNEQFF. DNA for the CDR3: TGTGCCAGCAGCTCGAATAGGGGGAATGAGCAGTTCTTC.

Note on this clonotype: Sequence at one end of the junction differs from germline and may be a read error. The rearrangement joins TRBV11-2 to TRBJ1-2; the match to TRBD1 covers 8 bases. Looked up from germline, CDR1 is SGHAT and CDR2 is FQNNGV. The CDR3 length is 12 residues. As DNA, the CDR3 is TGTGCCAGCAGCTTCCCGCCGGACAGGGCCCTGTTC. This sequence encodes CASSFPPDRALF.

This clonotype was found once. The chain employs TRBV19 and TRBJ2-7; D is perhaps TRBD1 (6 bases). Trimming shortened V by 5 bases and J by 2 bases, and 13 bases separated the two germline ends. In germline, CDR1 is LNHDA, CDR2 SQIVND (reference sequence). The CDR3 has 14 amino acids. DNA of the CDR3: TGTGCCAGTAGTCCTCGGACAGCCCCCTACGAGCAGTACTTC. Its translation is CASSPRTAPYEQYF.

This clonotype was detected once. The J gene is TRBJ2-7, the V gene TRBV5-1; 8 bases map to TRBD2. The CDR3 has 13 amino acids. The germline V gene encodes CDR1 SGHRS and CDR2 YFSETQ. Trimming removed 4 bases from V and 2 bases from J; junction bases left unmatched: 2. CDR3 amino acids: CASSAGLAYEQYF. DNA of the CDR3: TGCGCCAGCAGCGCGGGACTAGCCTACGAGCAGTACTTC.

The J gene is TRBJ2-1, the V gene TRBV27; the D gene is possibly TRBD2 (7 bases). Trimming removed 1 base from V and 7 bases from J, with 17 bases in between. The germline gives CDR1 MNHEY, CDR2 SMNVEV (reference sequence). The CDR3 is 16 amino acids. This chain's CDR3 is CASSLLGGGRGNEQFF. DNA of the CDR3: TGTGCCAGCAGTTTATTAGGGGGAGGGAGGGGGAATGAGCAGTTCTTC.

This clonotype was observed once. V and J are TRBV7-9 and TRBJ2-5, with D perhaps TRBD2 (5 bases). V was clipped by 3 bases and J by 5 bases, with 10 bases between them. CDR1 SEHNR and CDR2 FQNEAQ come from the germline V gene (reference sequence). The CDR3 has 13 amino acids. The CDR3 bases are TGTGCCAGCAGCTTGGAGGATATGGAGACCCAGTACTTC. It specifies CASSLEDMETQYF.

The genes are TRBV28 and TRBJ1-1; D not certain. CDR3 length: 13 residues. The germline CDR1 and CDR2 sequences are MDHEN and SYDVKM. The ends were cut back, 4 bases at V and 6 bases at J, with 12 bases in the middle. CDR3 nucleotide sequence: TGTGCCAGCAGTTCTCTCATAGCCTCTGAAGCTTTCTTT. This translates into CASSSLIASEAFF.

In DNA form, the CDR3 reads TGTGCCAGCAGTTACCTCGGGCCCATCGGCACCATATATTTT. It yields the protein CASSYLGPIGTIYF. This sequence joins TRBV6-2 or TRBV6-3 and TRBJ1-3; D gene ambiguous. The V end lost 2 bases, the J end lost 9 bases, and 14 bases lay between the germline ends. Germline-derived CDR1 and CDR2 are MNHEY and SVGEGT. CDR3 size: 14 residues.

In this sample, this clonotype turned up once. The chain links TRBV20-1 to TRBJ2-5; 7 bases line up with TRBD2. With V trimmed by 0 bases and J by 2 bases, 0 bases remained unmatched. Germline V gives CDR1 DFQATT, CDR2 SNEGSKA (reference sequence). The CDR3 consists of 13 residues. The DNA for the CDR3 is TGCAGTGCTAGAGAACTAGCGCAAGAGACCCAGTACTTC. The encoded protein is CSARELAQETQYF.

The chain links TRBV13 to TRBJ2-7, with D possibly matching TRBD1 (7 bases). The CDR3 sequence is 14 residues long. Trimming shortened V by 3 bases and J by 6 bases, and 15 bases separated the two germline ends. Germline assignment: CDR1 PRHDT and CDR2 FYEKMQ (reference sequence). CDR3 nucleotides: TGTGCCAGCAGCTTGGGGCAGGGGGGACGCGAGCAGTACTTC. Amino acid sequence: CASSLGQGGREQYF.

The rearrangement links TRBV7-9 to TRBJ2-7; 9 nucleotides agree with TRBD1. Germline V lookup: CDR1 SEHNR, CDR2 FQNEAQ (reference sequence). V trimming: 3 bases; J trimming: 3 bases; junction bases outside the gene matches: 15. The CDR3 length is 18 residues. In nucleotides, the CDR3 is TGTGCCAGCAGCTTTGGGGCCTCGAGGACAGGGGATTTCTACGAGCAGTACTTC. It encodes CASSFGASRTGDFYEQYF.

This clonotype was counted a single time. The J gene is TRBJ2-6, the V gene TRBV28, with D hard to call. The CDR3 sequence is 13 residues long. Trimming took 7 bases from V and 4 from J, leaving 8 bases between them. CDR1 MDHEN and CDR2 SYDVKM come from the germline V gene. The CDR3 region is CASTQGGANVLTF. CDR3 DNA: TGTGCCAGCACTCAAGGCGGGGCCAACGTCCTGACTTTC. Variable domain in full (rest from reference TRBV28 and TRBJ2-6): DVKVTQSSRYLVKRTGEKVFLECVQDMDHENMFWYRQDPGLGLRLIYFSYDVKMKEKGDIPEGYSVSREKKERFSLILESASTNQTSMYLCASTQGGANVLTFGAGSRLTVL.

The V call is TRBV3-1, the J call TRBJ2-3, with TRBD2 as a possible D gene (6 bases). V was cut by 1 base and J by 8 bases, with 22 bases left in between. This CDR3 contains 17 residues. CDR1 LGHDT and CDR2 YNNKEL come from the germline V gene (reference sequence). The CDR3 protein is CASSQAPDMASDTTQYF. CDR3 coding DNA: TGTGCCAGCAGCCAAGCCCCAGACATGGCTAGCGATACTACGCAGTATTTT.

V gene TRBV5-4 combines with J gene TRBJ1-1, with D perhaps TRBD1 (5 bases). V shed 4 bases and J shed 1 base, with 11 bases lying between them. CDR1 SGHNT and CDR2 YYREEE come from the germline V gene (reference sequence). The CDR3 sequence is 14 residues long. CDR3 in DNA: TGTGCCAGCAGCCCGGGACCTAGGAACACTGAAGCTTTCTTT. Amino acid sequence: CASSPGPRNTEAFF.

On this clonotype: A junction end diverges from the germline sequence, so it may reflect a read error. V and J are TRBV7-7 and TRBJ2-5; D not resolved. Germline V gene lookup returns CDR1 SSHAT and CDR2 FNYEAQ (reference sequence). The CDR3 spans 14 residues. The CDR3 loop reads CASSLGPGIETQYF. CDR3 nucleotides: TGTGCTAGCAGTCTGGGTCCTGGAATAGAGACCCAGTACTTC.

The chain uses TRBV19 and TRBJ2-2, with a possible D match to TRBD2 (6 bases). Trimming shortened V by 9 bases and J by 6 bases, and 11 bases separated the two germline ends. This CDR3 has 12 residues. Germline values: CDR1 LNHDA, CDR2 SQIVND (reference sequence). The CDR3 bases are TGTGCCAGCTCGTGGAGGGCCGGGGAGCTGTTTTTT. It translates to CASSWRAGELFF. The whole variable domain, filled in from reference TRBV19 and TRBJ2-2, reads DGGITQSPKYLFRKEGQNVTLSCEQNLNHDAMYWYRQDPGQGLRLIYYSQIVNDFQKGDIAEGYSVSREKKESFPLTVTSAQKNPTAFYLCASSWRAGELFFGEGSRLTVL.

V and J are TRBV27 and TRBJ2-5; TRBD2 aligns across 11 bases. The CDR3 consists of 16 residues. Germline-derived CDR1 and CDR2 are MNHEY and SMNVEV (reference sequence). The V segment lost 3 bases and the J segment 2 bases; nucleotides outside the gene matches: 5. The CDR3 DNA follows: TGTGCCAGCAGTTTGGGGACTAGCGGAATACAAGAGACCCAGTACTTC. Amino acid sequence: CASSLGTSGIQETQYF.

This sequence joins TRBV23-1 and TRBJ1-1; D might be TRBD1 (6 bases). TRBV23-1 belongs to the ORF category, with a function that is uncertain. Trimming pared 4 bases from V and 10 bases from J, leaving 16 bases between. The CDR3 has 13 residues. The CDR3 region has the DNA TGCGCCAGCAGTCGGGGGGCCCCCCGTCCAGCTTTCTTT. This gives the protein CASSRGAPRPAFF.

V usage is TRBV9 and J usage is TRBJ2-2; D is ambiguous. The germline CDR1 and CDR2 sequences are SGDLS and YYNGEE. The CDR3 runs 13 residues. V lost 3 bases and J lost 2, with 5 bases in between. The CDR3 is CASSATNTGELFF. The CDR3 nucleotides are TGTGCCAGCAGCGCCACTAACACCGGGGAGCTGTTTTTT. The full variable domain, rest sourced from reference TRBV9 and TRBJ2-2, is DSGVTQTPKHLITATGQRVTLRCSPRSGDLSVYWYQQSLDQGLQFLIQYYNGEERAKGNILERFSAQQFPDLHSELNLSSLELGDSALYFCASSATNTGELFFGEGSRLTVL.

This clonotype was counted a single time. The CDR3 spells CASRADSNEKLFF. The CDR3 DNA sequence: TGTGCCAGCAGGGCCGACAGTAATGAAAAACTGTTTTTT. The chain combines TRBV27 with TRBJ1-4, with D possibly being TRBD1 (5 bases). The length of the CDR3 is 13 residues. The V and J ends lost 6 bases and 4 bases respectively, with 9 bases between them. Germline-derived CDR1 and CDR2 are MNHEY and SMNVEV (reference sequence).

This CDR3 is CSVREEEAYEQYF. CDR3 in DNA: TGCAGCGTCCGGGAGGAGGAGGCCTACGAGCAGTACTTC. The chain is built from TRBV29-1 and TRBJ2-7; 7 bases line up with TRBD2. Germline trimming cut 6 bases from V and 2 bases from J; bases unmatched to any gene: 7. Germline assignment: CDR1 SQVTM and CDR2 ANQGSEA. This CDR3 has 13 residues.